The 14 T cell receptor beta chains reported below all come from one sample, sequenced in a study of T cell repertoires in aging, cancer and after chemotherapy. Multiplex touch-down PCR with TRB-A/B primers amplified rearranged V-D-J TRB sequences. TCRdb fed the multiplex PCR reads into MiXCR, producing one record per CDR3 protein. The data hold about 10,000 distinct CDR3 sequences, with approximately 26% observed a single time. The template was genomic DNA from peripheral blood, not RNA. The source material was blood. These receptors all stem from a human donor in good health.

This chain joins TRBV10-3 and TRBJ2-1, with D tentatively TRBD2 (6 bases). The V gene's germline CDR1 is ENHRY and CDR2 SYGVKD. V was clipped by 0 bases and J by 6 bases, with 9 bases between them. CDR3 length equals 14 residues. CDR3 residues: CAISESWGVNEQFF. CDR3 nucleotides: TGTGCCATCAGTGAGTCGTGGGGGGTCAATGAGCAGTTCTTC.

This clonotype is deemed medium-sized (0.01 to 0.1%). The rearrangement uses TRBV27 and TRBJ2-7; D gene uncertain. The V end lost 2 bases, the J end lost 0 bases, and 5 bases lay between the germline ends. This CDR3 region has 13 residues. Per germline, CDR1 MNHEY and CDR2 SMNVEV (reference sequence). CDR3 in DNA: TGTGCCAGCAGTTTAACGGACTCCTACGAGCAGTACTTC. As protein: CASSLTDSYEQYF.

This clonotype has just a few counts. CDR3 bases: TGTGCCAGCAGCCCCAGAAACACCGGGGAGCTGTTTTTT. It translates to CASSPRNTGELFF. The chain recombines TRBV5-4 with TRBJ2-2; D is uncertain. V was cut by 4 bases and J by 2 bases, with 6 bases left in between. Germline-derived CDR1 and CDR2 are SGHNT and YYREEE (reference sequence). The CDR3 covers 13 residues.

This clonotype is termed medium-sized. V and J are TRBV19 and TRBJ1-2, with TRBD1 matching 7 bases. CDR1 LNHDA and CDR2 SQIVND come from the germline V gene (reference sequence). The CDR3 runs 13 residues. Unmatched junction bases numbered 5, after V lost 4 bases and J lost 6 bases. CDR3 residues: CASSTPTGNGYTF. CDR3 coding DNA: TGTGCCAGTAGTACCCCGACAGGGAATGGCTACACCTTC.

This clonotype showed up just a few times. V gene TRBV6-1 combines with J gene TRBJ2-3; possible D gene TRBD2, 6 bases. Trimming shortened V by 0 bases and J by 2 bases, and 9 bases separated the two germline ends. Germline lookup yields CDR1 MNHNS and CDR2 SASEGT. The CDR3 runs to 15 residues. The CDR3 loop is CASSEAWGLTDTQYF. DNA for the CDR3: TGTGCCAGCAGTGAAGCGTGGGGACTCACAGATACGCAGTATTTT.

The sample holds a few counts of this clonotype. The chain has TRBV5-6 and TRBJ2-3; D remains ambiguous. Trimming left V 0 bases short and J 7 bases short, with 3 bases between. The CDR3 sequence is 11 residues long. In germline, CDR1 is SGHDT, CDR2 YYEEEE. DNA of the CDR3: TGTGCCAGCAGCTTGGGGAATACGCAGTATTTT. It codes for CASSLGNTQYF.

By share of the sample, this clonotype is medium-sized. This chain joins TRBV29-1 and TRBJ2-2, with D unclear. The CDR3 is made up of 13 amino acids. V lost 3 bases and J lost 2, with 7 bases in between. Germline lookup yields CDR1 SQVTM and CDR2 ANQGSEA. The CDR3 DNA reads as TGCAGCGTTGAGAAGGAAAACACCGGGGAGCTGTTTTTT. Protein sequence: CSVEKENTGELFF.

A few counts support this clonotype. This sequence joins TRBV5-1 and TRBJ2-3, with D possibly being TRBD1 (5 bases). CDR1 and CDR2 (germline): SGHRS, YFSETQ. With 0 bases removed from V and 5 bases from J, the gap between germline ends came to 10 bases. The CDR3 consists of 14 residues. CDR3 in amino acids: CASSLDLGRDTQYF. The CDR3 DNA reads as TGCGCCAGCAGCTTGGATCTGGGGCGAGATACGCAGTATTTT.

By proportion, this clonotype is medium-sized (0.01 to 0.1%). This sequence joins TRBV20-1 and TRBJ1-1; D not resolved. The germline V gene encodes CDR1 DFQATT and CDR2 SNEGSKA (reference sequence). V shed 4 bases and J shed 1 base, with 13 bases lying between them. There are 14 residues in the CDR3. The CDR3, as DNA: TGCAGTGCTATGCGTCTCGGGAGGAACACTGAAGCTTTCTTT. Translating it yields CSAMRLGRNTEAFF.

The V call is TRBV7-9, the J call TRBJ1-3; TRBD1 aligns across 8 bases. The J segment lost 5 bases and the V segment lost 1 base, leaving 4 bases of the junction unmatched. Germline V gene lookup returns CDR1 SEHNR and CDR2 FQNEAQ (reference sequence). The CDR3 sequence is 15 residues long. As DNA, the CDR3 is TGTGCCAGCAGCTTAGGGACAGGGCAGAGAAACACCATATATTTT. This translates into CASSLGTGQRNTIYF.

There are a few counts of this clonotype. The V gene is TRBV24-1, the J gene TRBJ1-6; D is uncertain. V was clipped by 4 bases and J by 9 bases, with 12 bases between them. There are 14 residues in the CDR3. Germline CDR1 is KGHDR and CDR2 is SFDVKD. The DNA of the CDR3 is TGTGCCACCAGTGAATCAATCGTGGGTTCACCCCTCCACTTT. Translation gives CATSESIVGSPLHF.

This clonotype was counted between two and nine times. V usage is TRBV5-6 and J usage is TRBJ2-7; D remains unclear. The V and J ends lost 0 bases and 6 bases respectively, with 10 bases between them. The germline V gene has CDR1 SGHDT and CDR2 YYEEEE. CDR3 length: 13 residues. CDR3 sequence: CASSLATATEQYF. The CDR3 DNA follows: TGTGCCAGCAGCTTGGCAACAGCCACCGAGCAGTACTTC.

In its sample, this clonotype ranks as medium-sized. This chain uses TRBV6-5 with TRBJ2-3; a weak D match, TRBD1 (6 bases). With 5 bases removed from V and 4 bases from J, the gap between germline ends came to 16 bases. The CDR3 is made up of 15 amino acids. Germline-derived CDR1 and CDR2 are MNHEY and SVGAGI. The CDR3 DNA reads as TGTGCCAGCAGTGCGACAGGTTGGAGAGCAGATACGCAGTATTTT. Amino acids: CASSATGWRADTQYF.

This clonotype is medium-sized (0.01 to 0.1%). V usage is TRBV6-5 and J usage is TRBJ1-6; a weak D match, TRBD1 (5 bases). The CDR3 runs 13 residues. Trimming took off 4 bases at V and 10 bases at J, with 11 bases between the two ends. The V gene's germline CDR1 is MNHEY and CDR2 SVGAGI. This CDR3 reads CASSFTGGSPLHF. CDR3 sequence (DNA): TGTGCCAGCAGTTTCACAGGCGGATCACCCCTCCACTTT.